This T cell receptor beta chain originates from a study of tumor-infiltrating lymphocytes in primary liver carcinoma. From approximately 20-30 mg of unsorted bulk tissue, DNA and RNA were co-extracted together. Turning to this clonotype: Compared with germline, one end of the junction differs, possibly owing to a read error.

The researchers produced TCR beta cDNA from 500 to 550 ng total RNA with a constant-region primer. Three rounds of nested multiplex PCR with slightly modified ARM-PCR produced TCR beta libraries. TCRdb passed the multiplex PCR reads through MiXCR, listing each CDR3 protein once. The sample shows roughly 86,000 distinct CDR3 sequences, 68% of them seen only once. This TCR was sampled from a man in his forties or fifties with primary liver carcinoma and hepatitis B virus infection. The sequencing input was tumor-adjacent normal liver tissue.

CDR3 DNA sequence: TGTGCCAGCAGCGCCAGCGGGACTAGGGTCTACGAGCGGTGCTTC. It is translated as CASSASGTRVYERCF. The rearrangement uses TRBV11-2 and TRBJ2-7, with TRBD2 identical over 8 bases. Germline lookup yields CDR1 SGHAT and CDR2 FQNNGV. CDR3 length: 15 amino acids.